The 19 T cell receptor beta chains reported below all come from one sample, sequenced in a study of T-cell memory formation after mild COVID-19. One entry per CDR3 protein results from TCRdb running MiXCR on the 5' RACE reads. The sample consists of a few hundred thousand distinct CDR3 sequences, approximately 15% of them appearing once. The source material was PBMCs or a T cell subset sorted from them (not recorded which). All receptors derive from a man aged 18 to 30 who had mild COVID-19 (a few samples of this study predate the infection). Cell type and time point are not known.

This clonotype was seen at least ten times. This chain connects TRBV19 to TRBJ1-2; D may be TRBD1 (6 bases). Germline V lookup: CDR1 LNHDA, CDR2 SQIVND (reference sequence). The CDR3 runs 13 residues. V shed 5 bases and J shed 6 bases, with 13 bases lying between them. The CDR3 region is CASSVGQLDGYTF. The CDR3, as DNA: TGTGCCAGTAGTGTTGGACAGTTGGATGGCTACACCTTC.

In its sample, this clonotype was seen a few times. V gene TRBV3-1 combines with J gene TRBJ1-5; no definite D call. Germline CDR1 reads LGHDT; CDR2 reads YNNKEL (reference sequence). CDR3 length: 16 amino acids. Trimming shortened V by 0 bases and J by 0 bases, and 9 bases separated the two germline ends. CDR3 in DNA: TGTGCCAGCAGCCAAGATTTGTCGGATAGCAATCAGCCCCAGCATTTT. This codes for CASSQDLSDSNQPQHF. The variable domain in full, with the rest retrieved from reference TRBV3-1 and TRBJ1-5, is DTAVSQTPKYLVTQMGNDKSIKCEQNLGHDTMYWYKQDSKKFLKIMFSYNNKELIINETVPNRFSPKSPDKAHLNLHINSLELGDSAVYFCASSQDLSDSNQPQHFGDGTRLSIL.

This clonotype was recorded a few times. The chain joins TRBV5-1 to TRBJ2-3; D call uncertain. Germline lookup yields CDR1 SGHRS and CDR2 YFSETQ. Trimming took 1 base from V and 6 from J, leaving 9 bases between them. The CDR3 has 13 amino acids. The DNA of the CDR3 is TGCGCCAGCAGCTTGTGGTTGGGGGATACGCAGTATTTT. This encodes CASSLWLGDTQYF.

This rearrangement joins TRBV12-3 or TRBV12-4 to TRBJ2-7; tentatively, D is TRBD1 or TRBD2 (5 bases each). The CDR3 has 14 residues. V was pared by 5 bases and J by 6 bases, with 17 bases between. Here the CDR3 reads CASSPPGPLSEQYV. Written as DNA, the CDR3 is TGTGCCAGCAGTCCTCCGGGACCCCTGTCCGAGCAGTACGTC.

This clonotype was picked up a small number of times. The chain links TRBV12-3 or TRBV12-4 to TRBJ2-1; the match to TRBD2 covers 8 bases. V was pared by 6 bases and J by 0 bases, with 7 bases of the junction left unmatched. This CDR3 comprises 16 residues. Here the CDR3 reads CASSPGGAGSYNEQFF. In nucleotides, the CDR3 is TGTGCCAGCAGCCCCGGGGGGGCGGGCTCCTACAATGAGCAGTTCTTC.

The genes are TRBV20-1 and TRBJ1-1; D is perhaps TRBD1 (5 bases). The CDR3 sequence is 14 residues long. The V gene lost 6 bases and the J gene lost 0 bases, with 14 bases spanning the gap. Germline V gene lookup returns CDR1 DFQATT and CDR2 SNEGSKA (reference sequence). For the CDR3, the DNA is TGCAGTGCCGCAACCTCAGGGTTGAACACTGAAGCTTTCTTT. Protein product: CSAATSGLNTEAFF.

This clonotype occurred many times. The chain uses TRBV7-3 and TRBJ1-1; D uncertain. Germline V gene data show CDR1 as SGHTA and CDR2 as FQGTGA. The CDR3 has 14 residues. V lost 3 bases to trimming and J lost 1 base, with 9 bases between them. Written as DNA, the CDR3 is TGTGCCAGCAGCTTGAATGTGGGGAACACTGAAGCTTTCTTT. Encoded protein: CASSLNVGNTEAFF.

This clonotype was picked up a small number of times. The chain's CDR3 is CASSQEWKNTGELFF. The CDR3 DNA follows: TGTGCCAGCAGCCAAGAATGGAAGAACACCGGGGAGCTGTTTTTT. V usage is TRBV3-1 and J usage is TRBJ2-2, with unresolved D. Germline values: CDR1 LGHDT, CDR2 YNNKEL (reference sequence). V was cut by 0 bases and J by 1 base, with 6 bases left in between. The CDR3 covers 15 residues. Full variable domain (outside the CDR3, taken from reference TRBV3-1 and TRBJ2-2): DTAVSQTPKYLVTQMGNDKSIKCEQNLGHDTMYWYKQDSKKFLKIMFSYNNKELIINETVPNRFSPKSPDKAHLNLHINSLELGDSAVYFCASSQEWKNTGELFFGEGSRLTVL.

This chain joins TRBV7-6 and TRBJ2-5; 7 positions match TRBD1. The CDR3 has 15 amino acids. Per germline, CDR1 SGHVS and CDR2 FNYEAQ. Trimming took 7 bases from V and 4 from J; bases not matched to a gene: 12. As DNA, the CDR3 is TGTGCCAGCACCTTTGGGCAGGGGGTCCGAGAGACCCAGTACTTC. Translation: CASTFGQGVRETQYF.

This clonotype was seen many times. The genes are TRBV7-9 and TRBJ2-5, with D perhaps TRBD1 (6 bases). The CDR3 is 14 amino acids. CDR1 and CDR2 from the germline V gene are SEHNR and FQNEAQ (reference sequence). With 3 bases removed from V and 1 base from J, the gap between germline ends came to 9 bases. This CDR3 reads CASSFWDTQETQYF. The DNA of the CDR3 is TGTGCCAGCAGCTTCTGGGACACCCAAGAGACCCAGTACTTC.

This chain links TRBV5-1 with TRBJ2-3; 8 positions agree with TRBD1. Germline values: CDR1 SGHRS, CDR2 YFSETQ. V dropped 0 bases and J dropped 4; count of bases not matched to a gene: 7. The CDR3 covers 16 residues. CDR3 in amino acids: CASSLAVQGGSDTQYF. The CDR3 DNA sequence: TGCGCCAGCAGCTTGGCTGTACAGGGGGGATCAGATACGCAGTATTTT.

This clonotype was counted a few times. The CDR3 protein is CASSPKHTGELFF. In nucleotides, the CDR3 is TGTGCCAGCAGCCCAAAACACACCGGGGAGCTGTTTTTT. The gene calls are TRBV11-3 and TRBJ2-2; D is unresolved. Germline CDR1 and CDR2: SGHNT and YENEEA. Trimming removed 5 bases at V and 3 bases at J, with 7 bases between. CDR3 length: 13 amino acids. Full variable domain (remainder filled in from reference TRBV11-3 and TRBJ2-2): EAGVVQSPRYKIIEKKQPVAFWCNPISGHNTLYWYLQNLGQGPELLIRYENEEAVDDSQLPKDRFSAERLKGVDSTLKIQPAELGDSAVYLCASSPKHTGELFFGEGSRLTVL.

Here the CDR3 DNA reads TGTGCCAGCAGCCAAGAGAGAAGACGGGAAGAGACCCAGTACTTC. It yields the protein CASSQERRREETQYF. The chain joins TRBV4-2 to TRBJ2-5; D not certain. CDR3 length equals 15 residues. Germline CDR1 LGHNA, CDR2 YNFKEQ. Trimming took off 0 bases at V and 3 bases at J, with 11 bases between the two ends.

This clonotype was counted a few times. This chain links TRBV28 with TRBJ1-1, with D uncertain. In germline, CDR1 is MDHEN, CDR2 SYDVKM. With 3 bases removed from V and 4 bases from J, the gap between germline ends came to 9 bases. The CDR3 extends over 13 amino acids. CDR3 DNA sequence: TGTGCCAGCAGTTTGGGCCAGCTCACTGAAGCTTTCTTT. It yields the protein CASSLGQLTEAFF. Full variable domain (outside the CDR3, taken from reference TRBV28 and TRBJ1-1): DVKVTQSSRYLVKRTGEKVFLECVQDMDHENMFWYRQDPGLGLRLIYFSYDVKMKEKGDIPEGYSVSREKKERFSLILESASTNQTSMYLCASSLGQLTEAFFGQGTRLTVV.

The chain is built from TRBV12-3 or TRBV12-4 and TRBJ1-2, with 9 bases matching TRBD1. This CDR3 comprises 16 residues. V was pared by 8 bases and J by 6 bases, with 16 bases of the junction left unmatched. The CDR3 is CASGDRGEGRMDGYTF. CDR3 nucleotides: TGTGCCAGCGGCGACAGGGGGGAGGGGAGAATGGATGGCTACACCTTC.

This clonotype appeared a few times. A much larger clone lies one base from this, so it may be a read error. The chain combines TRBV7-9 with TRBJ2-5; perhaps TRBD1 as D (6 bases). This CDR3 has 10 residues. Germline CDR1 reads SEHNR; CDR2 reads FQNEAQ (reference sequence). The CDR3: CSSRGETQYF. CDR3 nucleotide sequence: TGTTCCAGCAGGGGTGAGACCCAGTACTTC.

The chain links TRBV28 to TRBJ2-6; D might be TRBD1 (6 bases). Between the trimmed V and J ends, which lost 5 bases and 2 bases, there was a span of 10 bases. The CDR3 runs to 15 residues. Germline CDR1 is MDHEN and CDR2 is SYDVKM. The CDR3 reads CASSLQGTGANVLTF. In DNA, the CDR3 is TGTGCCAGCAGTCTACAGGGAACTGGGGCCAACGTCCTGACTTTC.

This clonotype was counted a few times. The J gene is TRBJ2-3, the V gene TRBV4-3, with D perhaps given as TRBD1 or TRBD2 (5 bases each). The CDR3 sequence is 13 residues long. V lost 1 base, J lost 9 bases, and 11 bases lay in between. Germline CDR1 and CDR2: LGHNA and YSLEER. The CDR3 coding sequence is TGCGCCAGCAGCCAAGGGTATTGGGGGACGCAGTATTTT. This encodes CASSQGYWGTQYF.

The chain is built from TRBV4-3 and TRBJ2-4; D may be TRBD1 or TRBD2 (6 bases each). CDR3 length: 14 amino acids. Trimming pared 1 base from V and 6 bases from J, leaving 10 bases between. Germline CDR1 is LGHNA and CDR2 is YSLEER. CDR3 amino acids: CASSQGGGRNIQYF. In DNA form, the CDR3 reads TGCGCCAGCAGCCAAGGAGGGGGGAGAAACATTCAGTACTTC.